The 7 T cell receptor beta chains below were found in one sample sequenced in a study of control samples from healthy donors and cancer patients. Sequencing used immunoSEQ multiplex PCR; TCRdb keeps in-frame clones, though not all of them. The sample yields approximately 110,000 clones, around 88% seen once. Source material: blood. The receptors were gathered from a woman in her forties or fifties in good health.

The chain links TRBV9 to TRBJ2-3; D possibly corresponds to TRBD2 (5 bases). This CDR3 region has 18 residues. The V end lost 3 bases, the J end lost 2 bases, and 22 bases lay between the germline ends. Germline values: CDR1 SGDLS, CDR2 YYNGEE. CDR3 sequence: CASSAPRLPTSFTDTQYF. The CDR3 nucleotides read TGTGCCAGCAGCGCACCAAGACTACCCACTTCCTTCACAGATACGCAGTATTTT.

This clone was observed a handful of times. CDR3 region: CASSEFYSEKLFF. The CDR3 DNA sequence: TGCGCCAGCAGCGAGTTCTATTCTGAAAAACTGTTTTTT. The gene calls are TRBV4-1 and TRBJ1-4; no firm D call. Trimming took off 5 bases at V and 7 bases at J, with 11 bases between the two ends. The V gene's germline CDR1 is MGHRA and CDR2 YSYEKL. CDR3 length: 13 amino acids.

The V call is TRBV7-2, the J call TRBJ2-3; D ambiguous. This CDR3 contains 14 residues. The germline V gene has CDR1 SGHTA and CDR2 FQGNSA. The V and J ends lost 3 bases and 2 bases respectively, with 9 bases between them. CDR3 DNA: TGTGCCAGCAGCTTTAGTGCAACCACAGATACGCAGTATTTT. Its translation is CASSFSATTDTQYF.

This rearrangement joins TRBV19 to TRBJ2-7; tentatively, D is TRBD1 (6 bases). Trimming took 1 base from V and 2 from J, leaving 18 bases between them. CDR3 length: 17 amino acids. Per the germline V gene, CDR1 is LNHDA and CDR2 is SQIVND (reference sequence). DNA for the CDR3: TGTGCCAGTAGTATAGGTTCATGGCAGGGGCGCCCCTACGAGCAGTACGTC. Protein product: CASSIGSWQGRPYEQYV.

Turning to this clone: Within the sample, other DNA sequences also encode this same CDR3. The V gene is TRBV2, the J gene TRBJ2-3, with TRBD1 identical over 8 bases. Germline assignment: CDR1 SNHLY and CDR2 FYNNEI. The trim removed 7 bases at V and 0 bases at J, leaving 6 bases unmatched. The CDR3 has 15 residues. The CDR3 nucleotides read TGTGCCAGCATCAGGGACAGGCGTAGCACAGATACGCAGTATTTT. Encoded protein: CASIRDRRSTDTQYF.

This clone was seen only once. The genes are TRBV5-1 and TRBJ2-1, with a weak D call TRBD1 (5 bases). This CDR3 is 14 amino acids long. Deletions cut 6 bases from V and 2 bases from J, with 12 bases between. Per the germline V gene, CDR1 is SGHRS and CDR2 is YFSETQ. The CDR3 sequence is CASTGIGAYNEQFF. CDR3 nucleotide sequence: TGCGCCAGCACAGGGATAGGAGCCTACAATGAGCAGTTCTTC. Full variable domain (rest looked up from reference TRBV5-1 and TRBJ2-1): KAGVTQTPRYLIKTRGQQVTLSCSPISGHRSVSWYQQTPGQGLQFLFEYFSETQRNKGNFPGRFSGRQFSNSRSEMNVSTLELGDSALYLCASTGIGAYNEQFFGPGTRLTVL.

The chain has TRBV2 and TRBJ1-5; a weak D match, TRBD1 (5 bases). Per germline, CDR1 SNHLY and CDR2 FYNNEI. Between the trimmed V and J ends, which lost 3 bases and 0 bases, there was a span of 9 bases. CDR3 size: 15 residues. In DNA form, the CDR3 reads TGTGCCAGCAGTGACAGGGAAAATAGCAATCAGCCCCAGCATTTT. Its translation: CASSDRENSNQPQHF.